A selection of T cell receptor beta chains follows, all from one sample in a study of siplizumab effects on memory and regulatory T cells. Measured with immunoSEQ multiplex PCR; TCRdb has only the in-frame clones, and not every one. The data show 100,000 to 120,000 clones, around 90% seen once. The sequenced sample was CD4+ T cells sorted from blood. The receptor source for this set is a human donor in good health. Both conserved end residues are part of each CDR3. Each record gives: V gene, J gene, D gene, clone size, CDR3 length, CDR3 DNA, CDR3 protein. A D gene is named only where the DNA matches it firmly. Expanded clones are given a class, and other clones once, few, many or no size at all.

TRBV2	TRBJ2-5	NA	NA	15	TGTGCCAGCAGTGAAGCGGGCCTAGGGGGGGAGACCCAGTACTTC	CASSEAGLGGETQYF
TRBV11-2	TRBJ2-7	NA	NA	13	TGTGCCAGCAGCTTAGAATGGGGCTACGAGCAGTACTTC	CASSLEWGYEQYF
TRBV2	TRBJ2-7	TRBD1	NA	14	TGTGCCAGCACCCCCCCGGGACAGCCATACGAGCAGTACTTC	CASTPPGQPYEQYF
TRBV28	TRBJ1-2	NA	NA	13	TGTGCCAGCAGTCTCAGTAACGGAGATGGCTACACCTTC	CASSLSNGDGYTF
TRBV5-6	TRBJ2-5	TRBD1	NA	14	TGTGCCAGCAGCTTGGGACAGGGGGGAGAGACCCAGTACTTC	CASSLGQGGETQYF
TRBV15	TRBJ1-1	NA	NA	13	TGTGCCACCAGCATTCAGATGAACACTGAAGCTTTCTTT	CATSIQMNTEAFF
TRBV7-6	TRBJ2-7	TRBD1	NA	14	TGTGCCAGCAGCTTCGGACAGGGGAACTACGAGCAGTACTTC	CASSFGQGNYEQYF
TRBV6-6	TRBJ1-5	TRBD1	NA	15	TGTGCCAGCAGTTTAACAGGGGTGTACAATCAGCCCCAGCATTTT	CASSLTGVYNQPQHF
TRBV11-2	TRBJ1-1	TRBD1	NA	12	TGTGCCAGCAGCTCTCACGGGGGACAGCGTTTCTTT	CASSSHGGQRFF
TRBV5-6	TRBJ2-7	NA	NA	14	TGTGCCAGCAGCTTCGCAGGGAGCTCCTACGAGCAGTACTTC	CASSFAGSSYEQYF
TRBV7-3	TRBJ2-1	NA	NA	14	TGTGCCAGCAGCTTAGGGCTAGCCGTCGATGAGCAGTTCTTC	CASSLGLAVDEQFF
TRBV29-1	TRBJ1-2	TRBD1	NA	14	TGCAGCTCCTCGGGACAGGGGAGTAACTATGGCTACACCTTC	CSSSGQGSNYGYTF
TRBV4-1	TRBJ2-2	NA	NA	15	TGCGCCAGCAGCCACTTGGGACAGAACACCGGGGAGCTGTTTTTT	CASSHLGQNTGELFF
TRBV10-3	TRBJ1-1	NA	NA	14	TGTGCCATCAGTGAGAAGAACAGGAACACTGAAGCTTTCTTT	CAISEKNRNTEAFF
TRBV2	TRBJ1-6	TRBD1	NA	15	TGTGCCAGCAGTGAAGGGACAGGGGATTATTCACCCCTCCACTTT	CASSEGTGDYSPLHF
TRBV19	TRBJ2-3	TRBD2	NA	16	TGTGCCAGTAGTATTCGCGGCGGGAGATCGTCAGATACGCAGTATTTT	CASSIRGGRSSDTQYF
TRBV19	TRBJ1-1	TRBD1	NA	13	TGTGCCAGTAACCCAGGGGGCAACACTGAAGCTTTCTTT	CASNPGGNTEAFF
TRBV15	TRBJ2-1	NA	NA	12	TGTGCCACCAGCAGAGCTATTGGAGAGCAGTTCTTC	CATSRAIGEQFF
TRBV29-1	TRBJ2-1	TRBD1	NA	17	TGCAGCGTTGAAGATCGAATGGGCCAGGGGGTGTACAATGAGCAGTTCTTC	CSVEDRMGQGVYNEQFF
TRBV11-3	TRBJ2-7	NA	NA	14	TGTGCCAGCAGCTTGGAGGGCAGAGACTACGAGCAGTACTTC	CASSLEGRDYEQYF
TRBV6-1	TRBJ2-1	NA	NA	15	TGTGCCAGCAGTAGAGACAGCGCCTCCTACAATGAGCAGTTCTTC	CASSRDSASYNEQFF
TRBV6-1	TRBJ1-1	NA	NA	15	TGTGCCAGCAGTGAAGGGGGTGAGGGACGGCCTGAAGCTTTCTTT	CASSEGGEGRPEAFF
TRBV4-1	TRBJ2-5	NA	NA	14	TGCGCCAGCAGCCAAGCCAACAGGGAAGAGACCCAGTACTTC	CASSQANREETQYF
TRBV7-2	TRBJ1-5	NA	NA	16	TGTGCCAGCAGCTTAGCAGGTCTTTCGAGCAATCAGCCCCAGCATTTT	CASSLAGLSSNQPQHF
TRBV2	TRBJ1-1	NA	NA	14	TGTGCCAGCAGTGAAGCCCTAATCAGGGGAGAAGCTTTCTTT	CASSEALIRGEAFF
TRBV10-3	TRBJ1-2	TRBD1	NA	14	TGTGCCATCAGCGGACAGGGCGCCCAGGGAGGCTACACCTTC	CAISGQGAQGGYTF
TRBV30	TRBJ2-1	NA	once	18	TGTGCCTCATCTTATCCGACCACCTTCCCTACTATGAGGAATGAGCAGTTCTTC	CASSYPTTFPTMRNEQFF
TRBV5-1	TRBJ2-6	NA	NA	16	TGCGCCAGCAGTTCCGACGGCCGCTATGGGGCCAACGTCCTGACTTTC	CASSSDGRYGANVLTF
TRBV7-9	TRBJ2-7	NA	NA	13	TGTGCCAGCAGCCTTACAGGGATTTACGAGCAGTACTTC	CASSLTGIYEQYF
TRBV28	TRBJ1-3	TRBD1	NA	14	TGTGCCAGCAGTTCGACAGGGGCTGGAAACACCATATATTTT	CASSSTGAGNTIYF
TRBV2	TRBJ2-2	NA	NA	15	TGTGCCAGCAGTGAGGGTTTGTTTGGTACCGGGGAGCTGTTTTTT	CASSEGLFGTGELFF
TRBV15	TRBJ1-2	TRBD1	once	15	TGTGCCACCAGCAGAGGGGACAGTTTAACGTATGGCTACACCTTC	CATSRGDSLTYGYTF
TRBV7-8	TRBJ1-2	NA	NA	14	TGTGCCAGCAGCTTAGACGCGGCAAACTATGGCTACACCTTC	CASSLDAANYGYTF
TRBV9	TRBJ2-2	NA	NA	17	TGTGCCAGCAGCTTACACCCGGGACTGGGAAGCACCGGGGAGCTGTTTTTT	CASSLHPGLGSTGELFF
TRBV5-1	TRBJ2-3	NA	NA	12	TGCGCCAGCAGCCGCGAAGGGGATACGCAGTATTTT	CASSREGDTQYF
TRBV10-3	TRBJ2-3	TRBD1	NA	15	TGTGCCAGTTCCCGGGACAGGGAGTGGACAGATACGCAGTATTTT	CASSRDREWTDTQYF
TRBV7-2	TRBJ1-5	NA	NA	14	TGTGCCAGCAGCCCTGGATCGATACGTCAGCCCCAGCATTTT	CASSPGSIRQPQHF
TRBV2	TRBJ1-1	TRBD1	NA	15	TGTGCCAGCAGTGACAGGGGGCTCATGAACACTGAAGCTTTCTTT	CASSDRGLMNTEAFF
TRBV29-1	TRBJ2-5	TRBD2	NA	12	TGCAGCGTTGGACTAGCGATGGAGACCCAGTACTTC	CSVGLAMETQYF
TRBV6-5	TRBJ1-1	NA	few	13	TGTGCCAGCCGTGGGCAGCTGAACACTGAAGCTTTCTTT	CASRGQLNTEAFF
TRBV6-1	TRBJ2-3	TRBD1	NA	15	TGTGCCAGCAGGAGGGAGACAGGGCGCACAGATACGCAGTATTTT	CASRRETGRTDTQYF
TRBV11-3	TRBJ2-5	NA	NA	14	TGTGCCAGCAGCTTAGGTGGGAGCCAAGAGACCCAGTACTTC	CASSLGGSQETQYF
TRBV19	TRBJ2-2	NA	NA	15	TGTGCCAGTACCTCCGGGTGGGCCGACACCGGGGAGCTGTTTTTT	CASTSGWADTGELFF
TRBV29-1	TRBJ1-5	NA	few	12	TGCAGCGTCAGACAGGGCAATCAGCCCCAGCATTTT	CSVRQGNQPQHF
TRBV6-1	TRBJ2-7	TRBD1	NA	13	TGTGCCAGCGACCGGGACAGGGGCTACGAGCAGTACTTC	CASDRDRGYEQYF
TRBV10-1	TRBJ2-1	TRBD2	NA	14	TGCGCCAGCAGGGCCAGCGGGATAAACAATGAGCAGTTCTTC	CASRASGINNEQFF
TRBV23-1	TRBJ1-1	NA	NA	11	TGCGCCAGCAGTCAAAGCACTGAAGCTTTCTTT	CASSQSTEAFF
TRBV6-1	TRBJ1-4	TRBD1	NA	17	TGTGCCAGCAGTGAAAGCCGGGACAGGGTCGGAAATGAAAAACTGTTTTTT	CASSESRDRVGNEKLFF
TRBV23-1	TRBJ1-2	NA	NA	16	TGCGCCAGCAGTCAACGGACGGGACGAACGATCTATGGCTACACCTTC	CASSQRTGRTIYGYTF
TRBV19	TRBJ2-1	NA	NA	15	TGTGCCAGTAGTCCAGGCCCACGCTCCTACAATGAGCAGTTCTTC	CASSPGPRSYNEQFF
TRBV11-2	TRBJ1-1	TRBD1	NA	15	TGTGCCAGCAGCTTAGATCTCAGGGGGGGGACTGAAGCTTTCTTT	CASSLDLRGGTEAFF
TRBV20-1	TRBJ1-2	TRBD1	NA	11	TGCAGTGCTAGGAACAGGGGTGGCTACACCTTC	CSARNRGGYTF
TRBV2	TRBJ1-4	TRBD1	NA	15	TGTGCCAGCAGAAGAGAGGACAGGGGTGGAGTAAAACTGTTTTTT	CASRREDRGGVKLFF
TRBV19	TRBJ2-1	NA	NA	14	TGTGCCACTCGAAGCGGGACAATCTTTAATGAGCAGTTCTTC	CATRSGTIFNEQFF
TRBV19	TRBJ2-1	NA	NA	15	TGTGCCAGTAGTACCCGTATCCGGGCAGTCGATGAGCAGTTCTTC	CASSTRIRAVDEQFF
TRBV4-1	TRBJ2-7	NA	NA	15	TGCGCCAGCAGCCCAGGTGGGGCAGGTCCTCACGAGCAGTACTTC	CASSPGGAGPHEQYF
TRBV7-2	TRBJ2-3	TRBD2	NA	14	TGTGCCAGCGCGCTTAGCGGGGGGGCGGATACGCAGTATTTT	CASALSGGADTQYF
TRBV18	TRBJ2-5	NA	NA	15	TGTGCCAGCTCACCACAGGAACCTAGTGGAGAGACCCAGTACTTC	CASSPQEPSGETQYF